This TCR beta chain was retrieved from a study of cytomegalovirus exposure and HLA in healthy donors. Comments on this clone: Its target is unknown.

Notes on the study in general: Analyzed later, most CMV-associated TCR beta chains appeared HLA-restricted.

This CDR3 region has 16 residues. With 4 bases removed from V and 0 bases from J, the gap between germline ends came to 17 bases. Germline CDR1 is SGHRS and CDR2 is YFSETQ. Whereas donors were nominally healthy upon sampling, unrecorded immune exposures were probable. 60 Vbeta and 13 Jbeta primers were used in PCR. TCRdb's table, derived via immunoSEQ multiplex PCR, lists solely in-frame clones and lacks some. This table has about 150,000 clones, roughly three quarters appearing once. The TCR sequence derives from a human donor in good health. The source material was PBMCs. The genes are TRBV5-1 and TRBJ2-7, with D possibly TRBD1 on 6 matching bases. CDR3 DNA sequence: TGCGCCAGCAGCGCGCAGCCGGGACAAAGCTCCTACGAGCAGTACTTC. Amino acid sequence: CASSAQPGQSSYEQYF.